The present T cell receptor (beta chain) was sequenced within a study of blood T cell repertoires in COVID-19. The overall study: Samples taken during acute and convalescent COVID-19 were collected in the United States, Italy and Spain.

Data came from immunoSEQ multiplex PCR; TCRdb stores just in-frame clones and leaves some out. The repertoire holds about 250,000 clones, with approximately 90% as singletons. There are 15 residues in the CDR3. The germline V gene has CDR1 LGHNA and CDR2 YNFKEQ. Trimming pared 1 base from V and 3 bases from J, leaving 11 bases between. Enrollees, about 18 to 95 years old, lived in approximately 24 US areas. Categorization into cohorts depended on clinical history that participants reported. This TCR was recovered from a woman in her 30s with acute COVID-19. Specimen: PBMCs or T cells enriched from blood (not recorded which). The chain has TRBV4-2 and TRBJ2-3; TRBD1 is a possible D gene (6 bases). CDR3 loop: CASSQGAGETDTQYF. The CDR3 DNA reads TGTGCCAGCAGCCAAGGGGCAGGGGAAACAGATACGCAGTATTTT.